Sequencing of this T cell receptor (beta chain) was carried out in a study of early T cells in non-severe SARS-CoV-2 infection (dated by TCRdb to about 2021). Study-level background: Bulk RNA from unsorted whole blood was used for TCR sequencing, so alpha and beta chains could not be paired. The paper as a whole reports these results and caveats: Matching against VDJdb was skewed toward anti-spike CD8 responses, likely underestimated virus-specific expansions, and missed private and CD4 specificities.

The CDR3, cysteine through phenylalanine, is 14 amino acids long. Only the CDR3 DNA stays, 42 bases, in frame from base 1. Based on the germline V gene, the CDR1 and CDR2 sequences are ENHRY and SYGVKD. Germline trimming: 3 bases from V, 5 bases from J; junction bases outside gene matches: 6. To prepare the library, 5' RACE was applied. Instrument on record: NextSeq 500. Unique molecular identifiers were attached to individual cDNA molecules in the TCR library protocol so that sequencing error and PCR bias could be corrected. Both TCR alpha and beta chains were sequenced, and tight co-correlation was observed between alpha and beta sequence abundances in each sample. Turning to the authors' computational methods: Decombinator V4 was used to annotate TCR sequences for V gene, J gene and CDR3. Expanded TCRs were defined as changing significantly between any two time points under a Poisson model with p below 0.0001. TCR abundances were normalised to the total number of TCRs sequenced in each sample and reported as counts per million. MAIT TCRs were defined by TRAV1-2 paired with TRAJ12, TRAJ20 or TRAJ33, and iNKT TCRs by TRAV10 paired with TRAJ18. VDJdb, accessed 1 November 2021, was searched for CMV, EBV and SARS-CoV-2 annotated TCRs, excluding TCRs annotated for multiple antigens. In-frame beta chains were kept once TCRdb had trimmed the public reads at Q25 with fastp and called clones with MiXCR. For every CDR3 protein sequence, its rows merge into one entry that carries the most common genes and DNA. TCRdb's processing, not the authors', yielded these V and J calls. Within this sample are about 80,000 distinct CDR3 sequences, with 12% of them counted one time only. About 16% of the sample is taken by the ten largest.

This was a case-control study nested in a cohort of healthcare workers in London, UK, who had nasopharyngeal swab PCR tests and blood samples taken every week. Between 23 and 31 March 2020, the week of the UK lockdown, healthcare workers were enrolled and then followed up weekly for as long as 16 weeks. Remarks on this clonotype: Its specific antigen is unknown. It has no much larger one-base neighbor in the sample; base qualities were not kept.

This sequence was found in an adult who was a healthcare worker with PCR-confirmed SARS-CoV-2 infection or an uninfected control (not recorded which). The donor label of this sample is uncertain. Sequences were derived from whole blood, sampled at baseline. The chain is made from TRBV10-3 and TRBJ2-5; a stretch of 7 junction bases matches TRBD2. CDR3 sequence: CAISDSSGRETQYF. The DNA is as follows: TGTGCCATCAGTGATTCTAGCGGCCGGGAGACCCAGTACTTC.